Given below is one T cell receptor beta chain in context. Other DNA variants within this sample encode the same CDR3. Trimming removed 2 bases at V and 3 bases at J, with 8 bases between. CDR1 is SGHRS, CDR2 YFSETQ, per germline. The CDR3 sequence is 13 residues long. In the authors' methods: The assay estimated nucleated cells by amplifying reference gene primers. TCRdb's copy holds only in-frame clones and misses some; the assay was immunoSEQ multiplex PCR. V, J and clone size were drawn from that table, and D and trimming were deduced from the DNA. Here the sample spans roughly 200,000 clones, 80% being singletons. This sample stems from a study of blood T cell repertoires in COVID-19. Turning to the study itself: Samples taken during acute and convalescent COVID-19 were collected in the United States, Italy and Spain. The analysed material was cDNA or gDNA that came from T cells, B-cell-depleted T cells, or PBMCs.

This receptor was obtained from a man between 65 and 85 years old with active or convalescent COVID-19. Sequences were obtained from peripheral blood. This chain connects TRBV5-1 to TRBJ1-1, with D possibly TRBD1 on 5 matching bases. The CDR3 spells CASSFQGDTEAFF. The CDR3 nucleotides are TGCGCCAGCAGCTTCCAGGGCGACACTGAAGCTTTCTTT.